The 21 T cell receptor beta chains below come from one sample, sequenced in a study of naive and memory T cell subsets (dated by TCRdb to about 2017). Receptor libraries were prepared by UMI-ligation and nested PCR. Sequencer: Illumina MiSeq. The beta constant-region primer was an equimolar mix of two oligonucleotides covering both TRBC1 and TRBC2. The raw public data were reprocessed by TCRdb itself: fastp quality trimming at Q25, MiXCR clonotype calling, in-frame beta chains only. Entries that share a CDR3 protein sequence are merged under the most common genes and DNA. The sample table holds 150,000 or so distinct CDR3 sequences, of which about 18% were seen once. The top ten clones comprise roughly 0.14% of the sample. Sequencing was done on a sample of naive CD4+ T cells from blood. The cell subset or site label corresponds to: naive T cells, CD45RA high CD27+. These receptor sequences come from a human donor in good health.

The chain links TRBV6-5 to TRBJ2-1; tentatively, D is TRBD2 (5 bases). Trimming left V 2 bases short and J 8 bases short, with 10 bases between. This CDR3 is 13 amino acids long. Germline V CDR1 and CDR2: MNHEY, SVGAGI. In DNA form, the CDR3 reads TGTGCCAGCAGTTACAGGGAGACCGATGAGCAGTTCTTC. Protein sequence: CASSYRETDEQFF.

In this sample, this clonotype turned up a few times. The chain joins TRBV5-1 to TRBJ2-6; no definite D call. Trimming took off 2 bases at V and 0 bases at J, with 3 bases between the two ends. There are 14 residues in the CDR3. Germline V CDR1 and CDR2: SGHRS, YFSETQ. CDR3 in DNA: TGCGCCAGCAGCTTATCCTCTGGGGCCAACGTCCTGACTTTC. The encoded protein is CASSLSSGANVLTF.

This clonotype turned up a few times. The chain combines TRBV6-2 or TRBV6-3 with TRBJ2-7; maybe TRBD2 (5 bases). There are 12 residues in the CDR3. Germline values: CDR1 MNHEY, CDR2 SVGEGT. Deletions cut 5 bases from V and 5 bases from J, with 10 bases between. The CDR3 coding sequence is TGTGCCAGCAGTCCCCTGGGAGACGAGCAGTACTTC. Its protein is CASSPLGDEQYF.

The DNA of the CDR3 is TGTGCCACCAGCAGGGGGACGAACTGGGGACCAAGCGAAAACATTCAGTACTTC. Its protein is CATSRGTNWGPSENIQYF. The V gene is TRBV15, the J gene TRBJ2-4; the D call may be TRBD1 or TRBD2 (5 bases each). CDR1 is LNHNV and CDR2 is YYDKDF in the germline V gene (reference sequence). V lost 3 bases and J lost 5, with 23 bases in between. CDR3 size: 18 residues.

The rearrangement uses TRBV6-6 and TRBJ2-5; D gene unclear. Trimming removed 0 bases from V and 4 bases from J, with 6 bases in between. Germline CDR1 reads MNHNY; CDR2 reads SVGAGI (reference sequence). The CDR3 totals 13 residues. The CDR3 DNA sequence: TGTGCCAGCAGTTACTCCAGAGTAGAGACCCAGTACTTC. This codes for CASSYSRVETQYF.

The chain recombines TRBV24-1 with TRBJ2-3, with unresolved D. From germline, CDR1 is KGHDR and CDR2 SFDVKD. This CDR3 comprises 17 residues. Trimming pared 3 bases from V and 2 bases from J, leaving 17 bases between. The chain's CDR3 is CATSDNGQTQDTDTQYF. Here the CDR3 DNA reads TGTGCCACCAGTGATAACGGTCAGACCCAAGACACAGATACGCAGTATTTT.

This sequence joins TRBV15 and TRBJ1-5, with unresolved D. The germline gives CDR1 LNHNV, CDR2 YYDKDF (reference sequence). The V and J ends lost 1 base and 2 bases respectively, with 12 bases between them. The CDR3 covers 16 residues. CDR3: CATSRGRDGGNQPQHF. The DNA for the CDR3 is TGTGCCACCAGCAGAGGACGGGATGGTGGCAATCAGCCCCAGCATTTT. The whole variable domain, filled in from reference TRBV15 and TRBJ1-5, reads DAMVIQNPRYQVTQFGKPVTLSCSQTLNHNVMYWYQQKSSQAPKLLFHYYDKDFNNEADTPDNFQSRRPNTSFCFLDIRSPGLGDTAMYLCATSRGRDGGNQPQHFGDGTRLSIL.

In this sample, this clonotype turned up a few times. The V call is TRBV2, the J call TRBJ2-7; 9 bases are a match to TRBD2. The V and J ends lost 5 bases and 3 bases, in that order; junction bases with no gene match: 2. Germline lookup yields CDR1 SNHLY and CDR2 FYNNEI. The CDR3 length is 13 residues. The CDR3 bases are TGTGCCAGCAGTAGCGGGAGGAGCTACGAGCAGTACTTC. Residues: CASSSGRSYEQYF. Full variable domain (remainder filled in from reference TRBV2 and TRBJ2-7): EPEVTQTPSHQVTQMGQEVILRCVPISNHLYFYWYRQILGQKVEFLVSFYNNEISEKSEIFDDQFSVERPDGSNFTLKIRSTKLEDSAMYFCASSSGRSYEQYFGPGTRLTVT.

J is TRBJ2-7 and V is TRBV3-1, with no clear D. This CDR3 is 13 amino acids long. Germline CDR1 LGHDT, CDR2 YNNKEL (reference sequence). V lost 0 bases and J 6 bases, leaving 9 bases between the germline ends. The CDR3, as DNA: TGTGCCAGCAGCCAAGATTGGAACGGCGAGCAGTACTTC. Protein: CASSQDWNGEQYF.

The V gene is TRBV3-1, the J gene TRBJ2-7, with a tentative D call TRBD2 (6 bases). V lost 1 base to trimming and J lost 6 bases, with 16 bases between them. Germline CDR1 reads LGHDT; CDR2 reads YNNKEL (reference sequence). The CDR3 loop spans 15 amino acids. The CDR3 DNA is TGTGCCAGCAGCCAAGGGGGGACGGGAGCCTCCGAGCAGTACTTC. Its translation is CASSQGGTGASEQYF.

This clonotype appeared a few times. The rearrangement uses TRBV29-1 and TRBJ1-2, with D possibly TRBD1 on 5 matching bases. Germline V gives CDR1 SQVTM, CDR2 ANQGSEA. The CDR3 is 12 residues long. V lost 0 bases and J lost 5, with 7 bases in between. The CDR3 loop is CSVEEQGYGYTF. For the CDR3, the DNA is TGCAGCGTTGAAGAGCAGGGTTATGGCTACACCTTC.

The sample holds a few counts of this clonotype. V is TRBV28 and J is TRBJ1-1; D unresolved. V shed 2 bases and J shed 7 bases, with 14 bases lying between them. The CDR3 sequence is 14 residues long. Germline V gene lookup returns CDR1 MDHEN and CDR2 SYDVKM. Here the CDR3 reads CASSLRTVLVEAFF. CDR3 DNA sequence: TGTGCCAGCAGTTTACGGACCGTGCTGGTTGAAGCTTTCTTT.

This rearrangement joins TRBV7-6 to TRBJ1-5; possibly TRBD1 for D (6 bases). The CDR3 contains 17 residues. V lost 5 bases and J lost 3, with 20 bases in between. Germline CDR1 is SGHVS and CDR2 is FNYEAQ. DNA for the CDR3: TGTGCCAGCAGCCCAACGTTACTAGGACAGTACAATCAGCCCCAGCATTTT. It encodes CASSPTLLGQYNQPQHF.

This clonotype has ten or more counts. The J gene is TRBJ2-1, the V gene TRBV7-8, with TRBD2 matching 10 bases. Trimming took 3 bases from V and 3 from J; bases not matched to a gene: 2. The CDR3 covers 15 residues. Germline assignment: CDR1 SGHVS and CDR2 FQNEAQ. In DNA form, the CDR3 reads TGTGCCAGCAGCTTCAGACTAGCGGGCTACAATGAGCAGTTCTTC. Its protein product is CASSFRLAGYNEQFF. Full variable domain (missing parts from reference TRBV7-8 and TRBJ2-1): GAGVSQSPRYKVAKRGQDVALRCDPISGHVSLFWYQQALGQGPEFLTYFQNEAQLDKSGLPSDRFFAERPEGSVSTLKIQRTQQEDSAVYLCASSFRLAGYNEQFFGPGTRLTVL.

DNA of the CDR3: TGTGCCACCTCCCCTAACAGGGCGGATAATGAAAAACTGTTTTTT. Translated: CATSPNRADNEKLFF. The genes are TRBV15 and TRBJ1-4, with a weak D call TRBD1 (6 bases). Trimming took 8 bases from V and 4 from J, leaving 17 bases between them. CDR1 and CDR2 (germline): LNHNV, YYDKDF (reference sequence). The CDR3 covers 15 residues.

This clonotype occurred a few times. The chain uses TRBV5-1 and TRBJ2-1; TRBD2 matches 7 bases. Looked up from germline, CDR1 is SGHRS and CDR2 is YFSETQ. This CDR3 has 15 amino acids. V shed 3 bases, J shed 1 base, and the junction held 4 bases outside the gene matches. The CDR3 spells CASSSSGKSYNEQFF. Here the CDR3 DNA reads TGCGCCAGCAGCTCTAGCGGCAAGTCCTACAATGAGCAGTTCTTC.

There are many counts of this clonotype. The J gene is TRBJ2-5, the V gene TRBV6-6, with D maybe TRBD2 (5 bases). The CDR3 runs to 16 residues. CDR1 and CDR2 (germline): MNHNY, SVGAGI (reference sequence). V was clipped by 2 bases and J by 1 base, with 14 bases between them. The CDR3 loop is CASSYGVAQLQETQYF. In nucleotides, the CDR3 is TGTGCCAGCAGTTACGGGGTAGCGCAACTCCAAGAGACCCAGTACTTC.

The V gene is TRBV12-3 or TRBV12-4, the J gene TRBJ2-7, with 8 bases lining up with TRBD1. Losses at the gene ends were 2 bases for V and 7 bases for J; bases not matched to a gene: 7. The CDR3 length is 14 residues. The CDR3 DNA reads TGTGCCAGCAGTTTAAGGACAGGGAACAATGAGCAGTACTTC. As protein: CASSLRTGNNEQYF.

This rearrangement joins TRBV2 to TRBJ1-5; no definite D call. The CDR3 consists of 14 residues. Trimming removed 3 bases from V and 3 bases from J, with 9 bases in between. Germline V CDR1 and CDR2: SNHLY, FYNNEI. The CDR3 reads CASSDKRDNQPQHF. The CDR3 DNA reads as TGTGCCAGCAGTGACAAAAGAGACAATCAGCCCCAGCATTTT.

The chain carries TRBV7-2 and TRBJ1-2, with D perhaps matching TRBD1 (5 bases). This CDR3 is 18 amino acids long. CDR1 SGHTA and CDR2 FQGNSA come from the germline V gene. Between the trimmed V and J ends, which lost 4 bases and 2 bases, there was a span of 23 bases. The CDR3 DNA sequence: TGTGCCAGCAGCTCGCGGCTTCCAGGGTCCATGATCAACTATGGCTACACCTTC. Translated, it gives CASSSRLPGSMINYGYTF.

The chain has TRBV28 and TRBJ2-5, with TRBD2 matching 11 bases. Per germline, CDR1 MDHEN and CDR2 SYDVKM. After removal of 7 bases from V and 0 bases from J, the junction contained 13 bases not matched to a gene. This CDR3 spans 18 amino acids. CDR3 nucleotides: TGTGCCAGCACCCCACCCCTAGCGGGGGGTCCAAACCAAGAGACCCAGTACTTC. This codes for CASTPPLAGGPNQETQYF.